This is a list of T cell receptor beta chains from one sample in a study of blood T cells in healthy people across ages. Using its own MiXCR run on the 5' RACE reads, TCRdb lists one record per CDR3 protein. The sample yields some 800,000 distinct CDR3 sequences, roughly 25% seen once. The same sample was also studied in work on T cells of mothers and their children.

Sample: blood. These receptors were collected from a boy aged 5-17 years in good health. The CDR3 runs from the conserved cysteine through the conserved F or W. Fields, in order: CDR3 DNA, CDR3 protein, V gene, J gene, D gene, clone size. The D gene is left open where the match is weak. Some rows mark clone size as missing; the rest say once, few, many or name a class of expanded clone.

CDR3 DNA: TGCAGCGTTCATGGCGGCTCCTACGAGCAGTACTTC
CDR3 protein: CSVHGGSYEQYF
V gene: TRBV29-1
J gene: TRBJ2-7
D gene: NA
clone size: NA

CDR3 DNA: TGTGCCACCAGCACCCGTAACGAGCAGTTCTTC
CDR3 protein: CATSTRNEQFF
V gene: TRBV15
J gene: TRBJ2-1
D gene: NA
clone size: NA

CDR3 DNA: TGCGCCAGCAGCTGGGGGACTAGAGGAGGCGATGAGCAGTTCTTC
CDR3 protein: CASSWGTRGGDEQFF
V gene: TRBV5-1
J gene: TRBJ2-1
D gene: TRBD2
clone size: NA

CDR3 DNA: TGTGCCAGCAGTCCCGTCTCGAACACTGAAGCTTTCTTT
CDR3 protein: CASSPVSNTEAFF
V gene: TRBV7-9
J gene: TRBJ1-1
D gene: NA
clone size: NA

CDR3 DNA: TGTGCCAGCAGCCCCCCGGGGGCCACATATAACTATGGCTACACCTTC
CDR3 protein: CASSPPGATYNYGYTF
V gene: TRBV7-9
J gene: TRBJ1-2
D gene: NA
clone size: NA

CDR3 DNA: TGTGCCAGCAGTTGGGGGGGGCGGAACAATGAAAAACTGTTTTTT
CDR3 protein: CASSWGGRNNEKLFF
V gene: TRBV12-3/TRBV12-4
J gene: TRBJ1-4
D gene: NA
clone size: few

CDR3 DNA: TGTGCCAGCACGGAAACAGTCCTTTACTCTGGGGCCAACGTCCTGACTTTC
CDR3 protein: CASTETVLYSGANVLTF
V gene: TRBV6-1
J gene: TRBJ2-6
D gene: NA
clone size: NA

CDR3 DNA: TGTGCCAGCGAGGGACTAGCGGGGCTCATGACCTACAATGAGCAGTTCTTC
CDR3 protein: CASEGLAGLMTYNEQFF
V gene: TRBV6-2/TRBV6-3
J gene: TRBJ2-1
D gene: TRBD2
clone size: NA

CDR3 DNA: TGCGCCAGCAGCTTGGACGGTGGCGGGAATGAAAAACTGTTTTTT
CDR3 protein: CASSLDGGGNEKLFF
V gene: TRBV5-1
J gene: TRBJ1-4
D gene: NA
clone size: NA

CDR3 DNA: TGCAGTGCTAGAGGGGCGGAGTCTTTAGGAGATACGCAGTATTTT
CDR3 protein: CSARGAESLGDTQYF
V gene: TRBV20-1
J gene: TRBJ2-3
D gene: NA
clone size: NA

CDR3 DNA: TGTGCCAGCAGTGAAATCCCCACAGCGGGGGTGGAGACCCAGTACTTC
CDR3 protein: CASSEIPTAGVETQYF
V gene: TRBV2
J gene: TRBJ2-5
D gene: TRBD2
clone size: NA

CDR3 DNA: TGTGCCACCAGTTCCCCTCCCTATCAGCCCCAGCATTTT
CDR3 protein: CATSSPPYQPQHF
V gene: TRBV6-2/TRBV6-3
J gene: TRBJ1-5
D gene: NA
clone size: few

CDR3 DNA: TGCAGCGTTGAAGATCGGTTGAACACTGAAGCTTTCTTT
CDR3 protein: CSVEDRLNTEAFF
V gene: TRBV29-1
J gene: TRBJ1-1
D gene: NA
clone size: few

CDR3 DNA: TGTGCCAGCACGGAGGGGGTGGGCCTTGGCTACACCTTC
CDR3 protein: CASTEGVGLGYTF
V gene: TRBV6-5
J gene: TRBJ1-2
D gene: NA
clone size: NA

CDR3 DNA: TGTGCCAGCAGCTTAGTGGGGGGGCCCCAGCATTTT
CDR3 protein: CASSLVGGPQHF
V gene: TRBV7-2
J gene: TRBJ1-5
D gene: NA
clone size: NA

CDR3 DNA: TGTGCCAGTCTGACAGGGCCAGGGGAAAAACTGTTTTTT
CDR3 protein: CASLTGPGEKLFF
V gene: TRBV7-2
J gene: TRBJ1-4
D gene: TRBD1
clone size: NA

CDR3 DNA: TGTGCCAGCAGCCCCACTAGCGAGACATACAATGAGCAGTTCTTC
CDR3 protein: CASSPTSETYNEQFF
V gene: TRBV6-6
J gene: TRBJ2-1
D gene: TRBD2
clone size: NA

CDR3 DNA: TGTGCCAGCAGCTTAGATAGCGGGCGGGCGGCTGGGGCCAACGTCCTGACTTTC
CDR3 protein: CASSLDSGRAAGANVLTF
V gene: TRBV7-6
J gene: TRBJ2-6
D gene: TRBD2
clone size: NA

CDR3 DNA: TGTGCCAGCAGCTCGAGACAGGGGCTGGACTATGGCTACACCTTC
CDR3 protein: CASSSRQGLDYGYTF
V gene: TRBV7-9
J gene: TRBJ1-2
D gene: TRBD1
clone size: NA

CDR3 DNA: TGTGCCACCGGGGGGCCCCTAGGAGATACGCAGTATTTT
CDR3 protein: CATGGPLGDTQYF
V gene: TRBV10-3
J gene: TRBJ2-3
D gene: NA
clone size: few

CDR3 DNA: TGTGCCTGGAGTCCCGGGACAGGGGATGGCTACACCTTC
CDR3 protein: CAWSPGTGDGYTF
V gene: TRBV30
J gene: TRBJ1-2
D gene: TRBD1
clone size: NA

CDR3 DNA: TGTGCCAGCAGTGTGTTTAACGAGCAGTACTTC
CDR3 protein: CASSVFNEQYF
V gene: TRBV12-3/TRBV12-4
J gene: TRBJ2-7
D gene: NA
clone size: few

CDR3 DNA: TGTGCCAGCTCACCCGAGCTAATCAGCACAGATACGCAGTATTTT
CDR3 protein: CASSPELISTDTQYF
V gene: TRBV18
J gene: TRBJ2-3
D gene: NA
clone size: few

CDR3 DNA: TGTGCCAGCACCCTGACTAGGACCCAAGAGACCCAGTACTTC
CDR3 protein: CASTLTRTQETQYF
V gene: TRBV7-2
J gene: TRBJ2-5
D gene: NA
clone size: few

CDR3 DNA: TGCGCCTCTAGGACAGCACACACAGATACGCAGTATTTT
CDR3 protein: CASRTAHTDTQYF
V gene: TRBV5-1
J gene: TRBJ2-3
D gene: NA
clone size: few

CDR3 DNA: TGTGCCTGGAGTGTGGGAGAGACCCAGTACTTC
CDR3 protein: CAWSVGETQYF
V gene: TRBV30
J gene: TRBJ2-5
D gene: NA
clone size: many

CDR3 DNA: TGCAGTGCCATAGCGGGGGTACCTTACAATGAGCAGTTCTTC
CDR3 protein: CSAIAGVPYNEQFF
V gene: TRBV20-1
J gene: TRBJ2-1
D gene: TRBD2
clone size: NA

CDR3 DNA: TGCGCCAGCAGCTTGCTAGCTCCCAATGAGCAGTTCTTC
CDR3 protein: CASSLLAPNEQFF
V gene: TRBV5-1
J gene: TRBJ2-1
D gene: NA
clone size: NA

CDR3 DNA: TGTGCCACCAGCAGACCGGGACAGGGGCCCTCGGAGACCCAGTACTTC
CDR3 protein: CATSRPGQGPSETQYF
V gene: TRBV15
J gene: TRBJ2-5
D gene: TRBD1
clone size: NA

CDR3 DNA: TGTGCCAGCAGTGTTGACGAGGGCACTGAAGCTTTCTTT
CDR3 protein: CASSVDEGTEAFF
V gene: TRBV9
J gene: TRBJ1-1
D gene: NA
clone size: few

CDR3 DNA: TGTGCCAGCAGCCCCTCAGATGGGACAGGGATATCTGAGCAGTTCTTC
CDR3 protein: CASSPSDGTGISEQFF
V gene: TRBV14
J gene: TRBJ2-1
D gene: TRBD1
clone size: NA

CDR3 DNA: TGCGCCAGCAGCCAGTGGACGGGGAGCAATCAGTCCCAGCATTTT
CDR3 protein: CASSQWTGSNQSQHF
V gene: TRBV4-3
J gene: TRBJ1-5
D gene: NA
clone size: once

CDR3 DNA: TGTGTCAGCAGCCAAGAGGGGCCTGCTAGCGGTTTCTCCTACGAGCAGTACTTC
CDR3 protein: CVSSQEGPASGFSYEQYF
V gene: TRBV4-2
J gene: TRBJ2-7
D gene: TRBD2
clone size: NA

CDR3 DNA: TGCAGTGCGGCCAAGGGACAGGGGGAAAAAGAGACCCAGTACTTC
CDR3 protein: CSAAKGQGEKETQYF
V gene: TRBV20-1
J gene: TRBJ2-5
D gene: TRBD1
clone size: few

CDR3 DNA: TGTGCCAGCAACGTCGGAAGCAAAGCTTTCTTT
CDR3 protein: CASNVGSKAFF
V gene: TRBV6-5
J gene: TRBJ1-1
D gene: NA
clone size: few

CDR3 DNA: TGTGCCAGCAGCCCGGTTACAGGACTGAACACTGAAGCTTTCTTT
CDR3 protein: CASSPVTGLNTEAFF
V gene: TRBV11-2
J gene: TRBJ1-1
D gene: NA
clone size: few

CDR3 DNA: TGTGCCAGCAGGCAACAGGGGCCTTCTGGAAACACCATATATTTT
CDR3 protein: CASRQQGPSGNTIYF
V gene: TRBV7-8
J gene: TRBJ1-3
D gene: TRBD1
clone size: NA

CDR3 DNA: TGTGCCAGCAGCCCAGCAGGAGACCACGAGCAGTACTTC
CDR3 protein: CASSPAGDHEQYF
V gene: TRBV28
J gene: TRBJ2-7
D gene: NA
clone size: NA

CDR3 DNA: TGCAGTGCTCACCCCACAGGGGGTAGGACCGGGGAGCTGTTTTTT
CDR3 protein: CSAHPTGGRTGELFF
V gene: TRBV20-1
J gene: TRBJ2-2
D gene: TRBD1
clone size: few

CDR3 DNA: TGTGCCAGCAGTTTCGCGTCGGGGACTAGCGGTTCCTACGAGCAGTACTTC
CDR3 protein: CASSFASGTSGSYEQYF
V gene: TRBV28
J gene: TRBJ2-7
D gene: TRBD2
clone size: NA

CDR3 DNA: TGTGCCAGCAGCTTACTTCCAGGGTGGAATGAGCAGTTCTTC
CDR3 protein: CASSLLPGWNEQFF
V gene: TRBV7-3
J gene: TRBJ2-1
D gene: NA
clone size: NA

CDR3 DNA: TGTGCCAGCAGCACGGGACAGGGAAGTAACTATGGCTACACCTTC
CDR3 protein: CASSTGQGSNYGYTF
V gene: TRBV27
J gene: TRBJ1-2
D gene: TRBD1
clone size: NA

CDR3 DNA: TGTGCCAGCAGCCCCAGTTGGAGCGGCTATCGCACAGATACGCAGTATTTT
CDR3 protein: CASSPSWSGYRTDTQYF
V gene: TRBV7-9
J gene: TRBJ2-3
D gene: NA
clone size: once

CDR3 DNA: TGTGCCAGCAGACGTCTAGCGGGAGAAGGGTACGAGCAGTACTTC
CDR3 protein: CASRRLAGEGYEQYF
V gene: TRBV27
J gene: TRBJ2-7
D gene: TRBD2
clone size: few

CDR3 DNA: TGCGCCAGCAGCTTCGGGGGGTCAGTGGGCGAAGAGACCCAGTACTTC
CDR3 protein: CASSFGGSVGEETQYF
V gene: TRBV5-1
J gene: TRBJ2-5
D gene: TRBD2
clone size: few

CDR3 DNA: TGCAGCGTCCTACAGGGCACCAACTCTGGAAACACCATATATTTT
CDR3 protein: CSVLQGTNSGNTIYF
V gene: TRBV29-1
J gene: TRBJ1-3
D gene: NA
clone size: few

CDR3 DNA: TGTGCCAGCAGTTGGAGACAGGGGGGGCACATCTACGAGCAGTACTTC
CDR3 protein: CASSWRQGGHIYEQYF
V gene: TRBV6-6
J gene: TRBJ2-7
D gene: TRBD1
clone size: NA

CDR3 DNA: TGTGCCAGCTCACCGGATATTGAACGGCGGACTGAAGCTTTCTTT
CDR3 protein: CASSPDIERRTEAFF
V gene: TRBV18
J gene: TRBJ1-1
D gene: NA
clone size: few

CDR3 DNA: TGCGCCAGCAGCCAAGATCGACAGATTTATGGCTACACCTTC
CDR3 protein: CASSQDRQIYGYTF
V gene: TRBV4-3
J gene: TRBJ1-2
D gene: NA
clone size: few

CDR3 DNA: TGTGCCAGCAGCATATCCGGGACGGGAATCTCCTACGAGCAGTACTTC
CDR3 protein: CASSISGTGISYEQYF
V gene: TRBV7-2
J gene: TRBJ2-7
D gene: NA
clone size: NA

CDR3 DNA: TGTGCCAGCAGCCTCAAAAGCGGCGAGCAGTACTTC
CDR3 protein: CASSLKSGEQYF
V gene: TRBV12-3/TRBV12-4
J gene: TRBJ2-7
D gene: NA
clone size: few

CDR3 DNA: TGTGCCTGGAGTGTACTCATAGAGACCCAGTACTTC
CDR3 protein: CAWSVLIETQYF
V gene: TRBV30
J gene: TRBJ2-5
D gene: NA
clone size: NA

CDR3 DNA: TGTGCCAGCAGTTTTAACTCCCCCCAAGAGACCCAGTACTTC
CDR3 protein: CASSFNSPQETQYF
V gene: TRBV28
J gene: TRBJ2-5
D gene: NA
clone size: NA

CDR3 DNA: TGCGCCAGCAGCCACCCCGGACTAGCGGGAGGGCCTCTCTACAATGAGCAGTTCTTC
CDR3 protein: CASSHPGLAGGPLYNEQFF
V gene: TRBV4-1
J gene: TRBJ2-1
D gene: TRBD2
clone size: many

CDR3 DNA: TGCAGCGTTGTCAACAGCCCCACGGAGACCCAGTACTTC
CDR3 protein: CSVVNSPTETQYF
V gene: TRBV29-1
J gene: TRBJ2-5
D gene: NA
clone size: many

CDR3 DNA: TGCGCCAGCAGCCAAGATGTTCCAGGGGGCACTGAAGCTTTCTTT
CDR3 protein: CASSQDVPGGTEAFF
V gene: TRBV4-3
J gene: TRBJ1-1
D gene: TRBD1
clone size: few